The 26 T cell receptor beta chains below come from one sample, sequenced in a study of cytomegalovirus exposure and HLA in healthy donors (dated by TCRdb to between 2016 and 2019). The receptor library was made with the immunoSEQ multiplex PCR assay. For the multiplex PCR, a mixture combining 60 forward primers for TCR Vbeta segments and 13 reverse primers for TCR Jbeta segments was used. Drawn from immuneACCESS, this table holds only the in-frame rearrangements with V and J called that TCRdb kept. Clones are partly lost; checked studies trace under half to an unresolved V gene and leave the rest unexplained. This sample has 150,000 to 200,000 clones in its table, and 65% to 90% of those were observed once. The ten largest clones capture under 8% of the sample. The sample comprised PBMCs. The source is a man over 45 in good health and CMV-seropositive.

The chain combines TRBV13 with TRBJ1-1, with 8 bases lining up with TRBD1. The CDR3 has 16 amino acids. CDR1 is PRHDT and CDR2 is FYEKMQ in the germline V gene (reference sequence). With 2 bases clipped from V and 3 bases from J, the junction kept 8 bases outside the gene matches. CDR3 nucleotides: TGTGCCAGCAGCTTAAACAGGGGGATTGTGGACACTGAAGCTTTCTTT. This sequence encodes CASSLNRGIVDTEAFF.

In this sample, this clone turned up many times. The chain couples TRBV11-2 to TRBJ1-1, with D unclear. Germline V lookup: CDR1 SGHAT, CDR2 FQNNGV. V lost 5 bases to trimming and J lost 5 bases, with 9 bases between them. This CDR3 spans 12 amino acids. The CDR3 protein is CASSLGRTEAFF. In DNA form, the CDR3 reads TGTGCCAGCAGCCTTGGTCGGACTGAAGCTTTCTTT. Looking up the rest from reference TRBV11-2 and TRBJ1-1 gives the full variable domain: EAGVAQSPRYKIIEKRQSVAFWCNPISGHATLYWYQQILGQGPKLLIQFQNNGVVDDSQLPKDRFSAERLKGVDSTLKIQPAKLEDSAVYLCASSLGRTEAFFGQGTRLTVV.

V and J are TRBV2 and TRBJ2-3; maybe TRBD1 (6 bases). V dropped 6 bases and J dropped 0 bases, with 13 bases sitting between them. The length of the CDR3 is 15 residues. Germline V gene lookup returns CDR1 SNHLY and CDR2 FYNNEI. The DNA of the CDR3 is TGTGCCAGCAGCCTACAGGGCATCAGCACAGATACGCAGTATTTT. Its translation is CASSLQGISTDTQYF. Supplemented by reference TRBV2 and TRBJ2-3, the full variable domain reads EPEVTQTPSHQVTQMGQEVILRCVPISNHLYFYWYRQILGQKVEFLVSFYNNEISEKSEIFDDQFSVERPDGSNFTLKIRSTKLEDSAMYFCASSLQGISTDTQYFGPGTRLTVL.

The chain is built from TRBV27 and TRBJ2-2; 7 bases are a match to TRBD1. The germline CDR1 and CDR2 sequences are MNHEY and SMNVEV (reference sequence). Unmatched junction bases numbered 5, after V lost 6 bases and J lost 1 base. The CDR3 loop spans 15 amino acids. The chain's CDR3 is CASRGWTGNTGELFF. In DNA, the CDR3 is TGTGCCAGCAGGGGGTGGACAGGGAACACCGGGGAGCTGTTTTTT.

The chain employs TRBV18 and TRBJ2-1; TRBD2 aligns across 8 bases. Unmatched junction bases numbered 9, after V lost 6 bases and J lost 2 bases. Germline values: CDR1 KGHSH, CDR2 LQKENI. The CDR3 spans 16 residues. CDR3 DNA sequence: TGTGCCAGCTCTACTTACGTAGCGGGAACCTACAATGAGCAGTTCTTC. The encoded protein is CASSTYVAGTYNEQFF.

The rearrangement uses TRBV11-3 and TRBJ2-7, with TRBD1 as a possible D gene (5 bases). Trimming removed 5 bases at V and 3 bases at J, with 11 bases between. This CDR3 region has 13 residues. Germline loops: CDR1 SGHNT, CDR2 YENEEA. CDR3 loop: CASSGAYLYEQYF. In DNA, the CDR3 is TGTGCCAGCAGCGGGGCCTACCTCTACGAGCAGTACTTC.

The rearrangement joins TRBV18 to TRBJ2-2; D possibly corresponds to TRBD2 (5 bases). The V gene's germline CDR1 is KGHSH and CDR2 LQKENI. The length of the CDR3 is 15 residues. V lost 3 bases and J 0 bases, leaving 8 bases between the germline ends. CDR3 sequence reads: CASSPPGTNTGELFF. The CDR3 bases are TGTGCCAGCTCACCCCCGGGAACGAACACCGGGGAGCTGTTTTTT.

The J gene is TRBJ2-7, the V gene TRBV2, with TRBD2 matching 7 bases. V trimming: 8 bases; J trimming: 6 bases; junction bases outside the gene matches: 4. Per the germline V gene, CDR1 is SNHLY and CDR2 is FYNNEI. This CDR3 is 11 amino acids long. CDR3 amino acids: CASYGGVEQYF. The CDR3 bases are TGTGCCAGCTATGGGGGGGTCGAGCAGTACTTC. The complete variable domain, with remaining parts taken from reference TRBV2 and TRBJ2-7, reads EPEVTQTPSHQVTQMGQEVILRCVPISNHLYFYWYRQILGQKVEFLVSFYNNEISEKSEIFDDQFSVERPDGSNFTLKIRSTKLEDSAMYFCASYGGVEQYFGPGTRLTVT.

The chain recombines TRBV2 with TRBJ1-3; no clear D. The CDR3 is 10 amino acids. Germline V gene sequence: CDR1 SNHLY, CDR2 FYNNEI. V lost 7 bases, J lost 5 bases, and 3 bases lay in between. The DNA of the CDR3 is TGTGCCAGCATCAGAAACACCATATATTTT. Protein: CASIRNTIYF.

The J gene is TRBJ2-3, the V gene TRBV4-1, with 8 bases matching TRBD2. V dropped 0 bases and J dropped 2; count of bases not matched to a gene: 4. The germline gives CDR1 MGHRA, CDR2 YSYEKL. This CDR3 comprises 16 residues. The CDR3 nucleotides read TGCGCCAGCAGCCAAGATACTAGCGGACTCACAGATACGCAGTATTTT. This sequence encodes CASSQDTSGLTDTQYF.

This chain connects TRBV7-8 to TRBJ1-2; D gene ambiguous. Trimming cost V 4 bases and J 8 bases, with 11 bases left between them. This CDR3 is built from 12 residues. The germline gives CDR1 SGHVS, CDR2 FQNEAQ. CDR3 in amino acids: CASSSGQRGYTF. CDR3 nucleotide sequence: TGTGCCAGCAGCTCCGGTCAGAGGGGCTACACCTTC.

V gene TRBV7-9 combines with J gene TRBJ1-1; D is unclear. Between the trimmed V and J ends, which lost 5 bases and 5 bases, there was a span of 9 bases. From germline, CDR1 is SEHNR and CDR2 FQNEAQ (reference sequence). The CDR3 is 12 amino acids. CDR3 coding DNA: TGTGCCAGCAGCGCGCTAGGTACTGAAGCTTTCTTT. This sequence encodes CASSALGTEAFF.

V and J are TRBV5-1 and TRBJ2-1, with 10 bases that match TRBD2. V was pared by 4 bases and J by 4 bases, with 5 bases of the junction left unmatched. The CDR3 is 15 residues long. Germline V gene lookup returns CDR1 SGHRS and CDR2 YFSETQ. CDR3 coding DNA: TGCGCCAGCAGCAACGGACTAGCGGCTTACAATGAGCAGTTCTTC. It specifies CASSNGLAAYNEQFF.

The sample holds one count of this clone. The chain uses TRBV27 and TRBJ1-1; D ambiguous. The CDR3 is made up of 13 amino acids. Germline V gives CDR1 MNHEY, CDR2 SMNVEV (reference sequence). With 4 bases removed from V and 8 bases from J, the gap between germline ends came to 14 bases. The DNA of the CDR3 is TGTGCCAGCAGTTCCGCCCGAGGCTTGGAAGCTTTCTTT. Translated: CASSSARGLEAFF.

This rearrangement joins TRBV11-2 to TRBJ2-3, with D perhaps matching TRBD1 (6 bases). This CDR3 has 14 amino acids. Germline V lookup: CDR1 SGHAT, CDR2 FQNNGV. V gave up 4 bases and J gave up 2 bases, with 10 bases separating them. The CDR3 nucleotides read TGTGCCAGCAGCTCGTGGACAGACACAGATACGCAGTATTTT. As protein: CASSSWTDTDTQYF.

The chain combines TRBV9 with TRBJ2-2; TRBD1 aligns across 7 bases. The CDR3 spans 15 residues. With 3 bases clipped from V and 4 bases from J, the junction kept 6 bases outside the gene matches. CDR1 is SGDLS and CDR2 is YYNGEE in the germline V gene. The CDR3 nucleotides read TGTGCCAGCAGCGGAGCCGGGACAGCCACCGGGGAGCTGTTTTTT. This sequence encodes CASSGAGTATGELFF. The full variable domain, rest sourced from reference TRBV9 and TRBJ2-2, is DSGVTQTPKHLITATGQRVTLRCSPRSGDLSVYWYQQSLDQGLQFLIQYYNGEERAKGNILERFSAQQFPDLHSELNLSSLELGDSALYFCASSGAGTATGELFFGEGSRLTVL.

The chain is built from TRBV7-6 and TRBJ2-5, with a tentative D call TRBD1 (8 bases). Germline V gene data show CDR1 as SGHVS and CDR2 as FNYEAQ. V was cut by 0 bases and J by 5 bases, with 19 bases left in between. This CDR3 region has 17 residues. In DNA form, the CDR3 reads TGTGCCAGCAGCTTAGCCCCTACAGGGGGGGCGTGGGAGACCCAGTACTTC. Translated: CASSLAPTGGAWETQYF.

This clone was seen just once. This sequence joins TRBV11-2 and TRBJ1-2; tentatively, D is TRBD1 (6 bases). The CDR3 loop spans 15 amino acids. Per the germline V gene, CDR1 is SGHAT and CDR2 is FQNNGV. With 0 bases removed from V and 3 bases from J, the gap between germline ends came to 11 bases. The CDR3 nucleotides are TGTGCCAGCAGCTTAGACAGGGGACGGGACTATGGCTACACCTTC. As protein: CASSLDRGRDYGYTF.

The chain couples TRBV25-1 to TRBJ2-1, with a weak D call TRBD1 (6 bases). V was cut by 5 bases and J by 0 bases, with 11 bases left in between. This CDR3 has 15 residues. From germline, CDR1 is MGHDK and CDR2 SYGVNS. DNA of the CDR3: TGTGCCAGCAGTCATCAGGGGAGCTCCTACAATGAGCAGTTCTTC. The encoded protein is CASSHQGSSYNEQFF. Variable domain in full (rest from reference TRBV25-1 and TRBJ2-1): EADIYQTPRYLVIGTGKKITLECSQTMGHDKMYWYQQDPGMELHLIHYSYGVNSTEKGDLSSESTVSRIRTEHFPLTLESARPSHTSQYLCASSHQGSSYNEQFFGPGTRLTVL.

This chain links TRBV7-9 with TRBJ1-6; 9 bases are a match to TRBD1. The CDR3 loop spans 16 amino acids. Trimming cost V 4 bases and J 4 bases; bases outside gene matches: 5. Germline CDR1 and CDR2: SEHNR and FQNEAQ (reference sequence). Here the CDR3 DNA reads TGTGCCAGCAGCTCGGGACAGGGCTTTTATAATTCACCCCTCCACTTT. This codes for CASSSGQGFYNSPLHF.

The genes are TRBV5-1 and TRBJ2-2; D gene uncertain. Trimming removed 4 bases from V and 0 bases from J, with 4 bases in between. The CDR3 runs to 13 residues. Germline V CDR1 and CDR2: SGHRS, YFSETQ. The CDR3 is CASSLANTGELFF. The CDR3 bases are TGCGCCAGCAGCCTAGCGAACACCGGGGAGCTGTTTTTT.

V gene TRBV28 combines with J gene TRBJ1-2; D is unresolved. V was clipped by 5 bases and J by 8 bases, with 9 bases between them. From germline, CDR1 is MDHEN and CDR2 SYDVKM. The CDR3 spans 11 residues. Here the CDR3 DNA reads TGTGCCAGCAGTCGTGACGGGGGCTACACCTTC. Translated, it gives CASSRDGGYTF.

This chain joins TRBV19 and TRBJ2-1, with D possibly TRBD2 on 5 matching bases. This CDR3 is built from 13 residues. In germline, CDR1 is LNHDA, CDR2 SQIVND (reference sequence). Trimming took 0 bases from V and 14 from J, leaving 14 bases between them. Written as DNA, the CDR3 is TGTGCCAGTAGTATAGATCCGGCGGGCCGGGAGTTCTTC. Amino acids: CASSIDPAGREFF.

This clone was observed a single time. V and J are TRBV19 and TRBJ2-3, with TRBD1 identical over 9 bases. The germline CDR1 and CDR2 sequences are LNHDA and SQIVND (reference sequence). V shed 3 bases, J shed 2 bases, and the junction held 6 bases outside the gene matches. This CDR3 comprises 16 residues. The DNA of the CDR3 is TGTGCCAGTAGTATTGAGGGGACAGGGACCACAGATACGCAGTATTTT. It codes for CASSIEGTGTTDTQYF.

The rearrangement uses TRBV2 and TRBJ2-1; 10 bases fit TRBD2. CDR1 is SNHLY, CDR2 FYNNEI, per germline. V trimming: 5 bases; J trimming: 7 bases; junction bases outside the gene matches: 8. The CDR3 has 15 amino acids. DNA of the CDR3: TGTGCCAGCAGTCCCAGCGGGAGGGCCGGGAATGAGCAGTTCTTC. It specifies CASSPSGRAGNEQFF.

The V and J genes are TRBV5-1 and TRBJ2-3; no reliable D call. Trimming pared 7 bases from V and 6 bases from J, leaving 9 bases between. CDR1 and CDR2 from the germline V gene are SGHRS and YFSETQ. There are 11 residues in the CDR3. The CDR3: CASAGGDTQYF. In DNA form, the CDR3 reads TGCGCCAGCGCAGGTGGTGATACGCAGTATTTT.